What follows describes a single TCR beta chain. The second PCR ran roughly 6 to 11 cycles with a sample-barcoded 5' primer and J-beta primers. TCRdb fed the 5' RACE reads into MiXCR, producing one record per CDR3 protein. Of under 950,000 distinct CDR3 sequences listed, 20% to 25% were seen once; the top ten hold about 20%. The entry originates in a study of blood T cells in healthy people across ages. The length of the CDR3 is 17 residues. The germline V and J ends were trimmed by 0 bases and 4 bases, with 18 bases remaining between them. The chain couples TRBV23-1 to TRBJ2-5, with D possibly TRBD2 on 5 matching bases. TRBV23-1 is an open reading frame, and its role is uncertain. The receptor was derived from a man in his 70s in good health. The sample comprised blood. CDR3 sequence: CASSQSPPPGIPETQYF. CDR3 in DNA: TGCGCCAGCAGTCAATCGCCCCCCCCGGGAATCCCAGAGACCCAGTACTTC.